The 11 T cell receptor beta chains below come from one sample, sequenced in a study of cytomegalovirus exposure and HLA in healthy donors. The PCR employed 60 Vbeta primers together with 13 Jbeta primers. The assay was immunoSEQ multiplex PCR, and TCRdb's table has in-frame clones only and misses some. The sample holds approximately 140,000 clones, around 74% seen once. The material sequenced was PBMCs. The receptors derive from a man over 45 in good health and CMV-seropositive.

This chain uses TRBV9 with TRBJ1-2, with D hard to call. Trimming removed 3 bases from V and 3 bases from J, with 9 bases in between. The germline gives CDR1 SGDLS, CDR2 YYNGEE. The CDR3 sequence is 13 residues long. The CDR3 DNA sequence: TGTGCCAGCAGCGACGCCTACGACTATGGCTACACCTTC. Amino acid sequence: CASSDAYDYGYTF.

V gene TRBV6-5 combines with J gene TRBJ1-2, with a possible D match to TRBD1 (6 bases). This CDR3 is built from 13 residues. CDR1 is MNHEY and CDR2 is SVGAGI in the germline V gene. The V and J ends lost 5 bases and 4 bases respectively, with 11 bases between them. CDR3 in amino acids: CASSQGPLYGYTF. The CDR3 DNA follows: TGTGCCAGCAGTCAGGGGCCCCTCTATGGCTACACCTTC.

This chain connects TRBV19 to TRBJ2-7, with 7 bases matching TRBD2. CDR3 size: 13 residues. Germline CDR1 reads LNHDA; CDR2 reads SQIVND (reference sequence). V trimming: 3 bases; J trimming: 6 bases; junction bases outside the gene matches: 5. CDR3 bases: TGTGCCAGTAGTATTAAGGTAGCGGGCGAGCAGTACTTC. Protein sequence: CASSIKVAGEQYF.

The CDR3 nucleotides read TGTGCCGGAAAGGGGACTAGCGGGAGGGCCAGTAATGAGCAGTTCTTC. It codes for CAGKGTSGRASNEQFF. The V call is TRBV28, the J call TRBJ2-1; 16 positions agree with TRBD2. V gave up 11 bases and J gave up 7 bases; unmatched junction bases: 11. This CDR3 has 16 amino acids. The germline CDR1 and CDR2 sequences are MDHEN and SYDVKM.

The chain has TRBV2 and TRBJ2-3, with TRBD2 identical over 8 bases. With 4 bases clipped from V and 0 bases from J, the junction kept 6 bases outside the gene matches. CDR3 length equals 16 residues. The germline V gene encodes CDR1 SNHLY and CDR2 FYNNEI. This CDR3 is CASSGGLAGSTDTQYF. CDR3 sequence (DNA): TGTGCCAGCAGTGGAGGGCTAGCGGGTAGCACAGATACGCAGTATTTT.

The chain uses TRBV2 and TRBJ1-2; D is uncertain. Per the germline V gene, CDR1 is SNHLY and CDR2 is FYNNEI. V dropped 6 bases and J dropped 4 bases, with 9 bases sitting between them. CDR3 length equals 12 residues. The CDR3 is CASSDDTYGYTF. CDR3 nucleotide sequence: TGTGCCAGCAGCGACGACACCTATGGCTACACCTTC.

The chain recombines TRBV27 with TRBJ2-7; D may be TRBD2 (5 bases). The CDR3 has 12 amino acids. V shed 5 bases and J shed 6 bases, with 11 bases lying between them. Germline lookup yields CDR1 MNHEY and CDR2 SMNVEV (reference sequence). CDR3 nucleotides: TGTGCCAGCAGTCAAACTAGTTCCGAGCAGTACTTC. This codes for CASSQTSSEQYF.

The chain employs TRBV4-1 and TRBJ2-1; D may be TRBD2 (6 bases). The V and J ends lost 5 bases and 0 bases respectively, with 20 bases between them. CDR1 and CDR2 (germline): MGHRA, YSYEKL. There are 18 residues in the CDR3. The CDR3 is CASSKLGRDRSSYNEQFF. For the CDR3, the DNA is TGCGCCAGCAGCAAACTCGGGCGGGACCGGAGCTCCTACAATGAGCAGTTCTTC.

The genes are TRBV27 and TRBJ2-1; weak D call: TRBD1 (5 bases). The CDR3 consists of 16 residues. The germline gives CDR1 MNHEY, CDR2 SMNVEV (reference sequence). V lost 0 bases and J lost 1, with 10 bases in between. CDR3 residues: CASSLSMAGSYNEQFF. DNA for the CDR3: TGTGCCAGCAGTTTATCGATGGCAGGGTCCTACAATGAGCAGTTCTTC.

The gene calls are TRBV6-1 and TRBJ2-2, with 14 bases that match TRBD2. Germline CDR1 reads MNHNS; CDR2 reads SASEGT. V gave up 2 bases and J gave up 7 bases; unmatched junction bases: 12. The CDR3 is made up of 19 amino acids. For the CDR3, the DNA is TGTGCCAGCAGTGAAAGGGACTTGGGACTAGCGGGAGTGGACGGGGAGCTGTTTTTT. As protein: CASSERDLGLAGVDGELFF.

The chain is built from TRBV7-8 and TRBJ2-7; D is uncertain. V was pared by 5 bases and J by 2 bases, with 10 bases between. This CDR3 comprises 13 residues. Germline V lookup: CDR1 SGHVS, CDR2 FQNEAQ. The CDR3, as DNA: TGTGCCAGCAGCACCGTCCAGGCCTACGAGCAGTACTTC. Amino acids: CASSTVQAYEQYF.